This TCR beta chain was sequenced during a study of blood T cell repertoires in COVID-19. The wider study: Collection of acute and convalescent COVID-19 samples took place in the United States, Italy and Spain.

V gave up 3 bases and J gave up 0 bases; unmatched junction bases: 4. Germline CDR1 and CDR2: SGDLS and YYNGEE. The CDR3 is 16 residues long. Authors' data handling: Amplification of reference gene primers provided the estimated nucleated cell counts. Produced via immunoSEQ multiplex PCR; TCRdb's table is partial and in-frame only. For V, J and clone size, that table is used; D and trimming come from the DNA. The data hold roughly 300,000 clones, with around 82% observed a single time. The specimen sequenced was peripheral blood. The chain uses TRBV9 and TRBJ2-1, with 9 nucleotides matching TRBD2. The TCR originated in a woman in her forties or fifties who had recovered from COVID-19. The DNA of the CDR3 is TGTGCCAGCAGCGGGAGTAGCGGGAGCTCCTACAATGAGCAGTTCTTC. Its protein is CASSGSSGSSYNEQFF.